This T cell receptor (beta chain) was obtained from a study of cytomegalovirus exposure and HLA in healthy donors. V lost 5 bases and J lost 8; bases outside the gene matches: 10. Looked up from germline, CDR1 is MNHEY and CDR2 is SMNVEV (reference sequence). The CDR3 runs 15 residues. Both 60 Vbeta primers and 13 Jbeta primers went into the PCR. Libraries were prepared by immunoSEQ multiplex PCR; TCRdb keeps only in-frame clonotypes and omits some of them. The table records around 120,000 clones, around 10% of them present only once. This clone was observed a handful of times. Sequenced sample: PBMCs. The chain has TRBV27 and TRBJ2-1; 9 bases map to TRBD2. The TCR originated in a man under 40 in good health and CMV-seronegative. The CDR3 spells CASSISGSFLDEQFF. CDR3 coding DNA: TGTGCCAGCAGTATTAGCGGGAGTTTCCTTGATGAGCAGTTCTTC.